The clone carrying this T cell receptor beta chain was picked up a small number of times. The sample comes from a study of shared T cell receptors in the human thymus. Germline V lookup: CDR1 MGHDK, CDR2 SYGVNS. V was trimmed by 5 bases and J by 7 bases, leaving 20 bases between them. This CDR3 is built from 15 residues. TCRdb's table, derived via immunoSEQ multiplex PCR, lists solely in-frame clones and lacks some. The sample holds hundreds of thousands of clones; about 84% are singletons and the top ten take roughly 0.013%. In addition, the sample was reused for a study of human thymus T cells.

V gene TRBV25-1 combines with J gene TRBJ2-5, with D maybe TRBD1 (6 bases). Sequencing was done on a sample of thymocytes. The clonotype was recovered from a boy in the first two years of life with a congenital heart defect. The CDR3 is CASSPVGTPAGTQYF. CDR3 DNA sequence: TGTGCCAGCAGTCCCGTGGGGACACCCGCGGGGACCCAGTACTTC.